One sample yielded the 20 T cell receptor beta chains listed below, sequenced in a study of graft-versus-host responses after intestinal transplantation. The assay was immunoSEQ multiplex PCR, and TCRdb's table has in-frame clones only and misses some. The sample lists around 96,000 clones; over 75% were seen once. This specimen was PBMCs, taken roughly 450 days after intestinal transplant. These receptors all stem from a human patient who received an intestinal transplant, so some T cells may come from the graft donor.

This chain connects TRBV6-5 to TRBJ1-6, with D possibly TRBD1 on 5 matching bases. Germline V lookup: CDR1 MNHEY, CDR2 SVGAGI. CDR3 size: 14 residues. V was trimmed by 8 bases and J by 0 bases, leaving 8 bases between them. DNA of the CDR3: TGTGCCAGCTCGAGGGGCTCCTATAATTCACCCCTCCACTTT. Translating gives CASSRGSYNSPLHF.

The rearrangement uses TRBV25-1 and TRBJ2-7; TRBD1 is a possible D gene (6 bases). V was clipped by 1 base and J by 5 bases, with 15 bases between them. Germline CDR1 reads MGHDK; CDR2 reads SYGVNS. This CDR3 contains 15 residues. DNA for the CDR3: TGTGCCAGCAGTGAATCGGGCAGGGGTAGGAACGAGCAGTACTTC. Amino acid sequence: CASSESGRGRNEQYF.

On this clone: Distinct nucleotide sequences in the sample also encode this CDR3. J is TRBJ1-2 and V is TRBV25-1; D possibly corresponds to TRBD1 (5 bases). There are 14 residues in the CDR3. V was shortened by 2 bases and J by 8 bases, with 15 bases between the two germline ends. Germline V gene data show CDR1 as MGHDK and CDR2 as SYGVNS. CDR3 residues: CASSELSTGGGYTF. In DNA form, the CDR3 reads TGTGCCAGCAGTGAACTATCGACGGGGGGGGGCTACACCTTC.

The J gene is TRBJ1-2, the V gene TRBV5-1; 10 bases are shared with TRBD1. The CDR3 contains 14 residues. Germline V CDR1 and CDR2: SGHRS, YFSETQ. V was pared by 4 bases and J by 7 bases, with 7 bases of the junction left unmatched. CDR3 region: CASSEDRGFGGYTF. In DNA, the CDR3 is TGCGCCAGCAGCGAGGACAGGGGGTTTGGTGGCTACACCTTC.

The V and J genes are TRBV7-2 and TRBJ1-1; D is undetermined. Trimming pared 3 bases from V and 4 bases from J, leaving 6 bases between. Per the germline V gene, CDR1 is SGHTA and CDR2 is FQGNSA. The CDR3 consists of 12 residues. The CDR3 bases are TGTGCCAGCAGCTTGGGCAGCACTGAAGCTTTCTTT. Translation: CASSLGSTEAFF.

This chain uses TRBV7-2 with TRBJ1-2; 9 bases agree with TRBD1. Germline V gene lookup returns CDR1 SGHTA and CDR2 FQGNSA. This CDR3 is 16 amino acids long. With 1 base clipped from V and 6 bases from J, the junction kept 9 bases outside the gene matches. The chain's CDR3 is CASSLGLLQGADGYTF. The CDR3 coding sequence is TGTGCCAGCAGCTTAGGCTTATTACAGGGGGCGGATGGCTACACCTTC.

The rearrangement joins TRBV18 to TRBJ2-3, with TRBD1 identical over 8 bases. This CDR3 is built from 12 residues. Germline trimming cut 3 bases from V and 9 bases from J; bases unmatched to any gene: 2. Germline V gene sequence: CDR1 KGHSH, CDR2 LQKENI. The CDR3 spells CASSPDRGTQYF. The DNA of the CDR3 is TGTGCCAGCTCACCCGACAGGGGAACGCAGTATTTT.

J is TRBJ2-5 and V is TRBV11-1; the D gene is possibly TRBD2 (5 bases). The V end lost 3 bases, the J end lost 2 bases, and 16 bases lay between the germline ends. This CDR3 is built from 16 residues. Germline CDR1 reads SGHAT; CDR2 reads FQDESV (reference sequence). CDR3 region: CASSFRTGLGQETQYF. CDR3 DNA: TGTGCCAGCAGCTTCCGAACCGGACTGGGTCAAGAGACCCAGTACTTC.

V is TRBV28 and J is TRBJ1-1; TRBD1 might be the D (6 bases). The germline V gene has CDR1 MDHEN and CDR2 SYDVKM. The length of the CDR3 is 16 residues. V was trimmed by 6 bases and J by 0 bases, leaving 17 bases between them. Here the CDR3 reads CASSRGSMSMNTEAFF. In DNA, the CDR3 is TGTGCCAGCAGCAGGGGAAGCATGTCCATGAACACTGAAGCTTTCTTT.

This clone was recorded only once. In nucleotides, the CDR3 is TGTGCTAGTGGCACCCCGGGGCCTACGTGGGAGCAGTACTTC. Protein sequence: CASGTPGPTWEQYF. The V gene is TRBV12-5, the J gene TRBJ2-7; either TRBD1 or TRBD2 may supply D (5 bases each). Per the germline V gene, CDR1 is LGHNT and CDR2 is FRNRAP. Deletions cut 6 bases from V and 7 bases from J, with 19 bases between. CDR3 length: 14 amino acids.

The genes are TRBV6-5 and TRBJ1-1; tentatively, D is TRBD1 (5 bases). V lost 2 bases and J lost 5, with 18 bases in between. CDR1 is MNHEY and CDR2 is SVGAGI in the germline V gene. The CDR3 has 16 residues. CDR3 in DNA: TGTGCCAGCAGTTACCCGCGGGGAGGCCCAGGGACTGAAGCTTTCTTT. Translated, it gives CASSYPRGGPGTEAFF.

The chain joins TRBV4-1 to TRBJ1-5; unclear D gene. Germline lookup yields CDR1 MGHRA and CDR2 YSYEKL. Trimming took 0 bases from V and 5 from J, leaving 14 bases between them. The CDR3 totals 16 residues. The CDR3 loop reads CASSQDADTFHQPQHF. The CDR3 DNA reads TGCGCCAGCAGCCAAGATGCTGACACCTTCCATCAGCCCCAGCATTTT.

This clone came up once. CDR3 residues: CASSGGLANQPQHF. The CDR3 nucleotides are TGTGCCAGCAGCGGGGGATTGGCAAATCAGCCCCAGCATTTT. The chain joins TRBV5-5 to TRBJ1-5, with D possibly matching TRBD1 (5 bases). Germline values: CDR1 SGHKS, CDR2 YYEKEE (reference sequence). The CDR3 loop spans 14 amino acids. V dropped 4 bases and J dropped 4 bases, with 12 bases sitting between them.

V is TRBV9 and J is TRBJ1-5, with D perhaps TRBD1 (5 bases). The V end was cut by 0 bases, the J end by 0 bases, with 7 bases between. CDR1 and CDR2 from the germline V gene are SGDLS and YYNGEE. CDR3 length: 15 residues. CDR3 residues: CASSVGGFSNQPQHF. DNA of the CDR3: TGTGCCAGCAGCGTAGGGGGCTTTAGCAATCAGCCCCAGCATTTT.

This rearrangement joins TRBV19 to TRBJ1-5; D is possibly TRBD1 (6 bases). The CDR3 extends over 14 amino acids. Germline CDR1 and CDR2: LNHDA and SQIVND (reference sequence). V dropped 7 bases and J dropped 4 bases, with 14 bases sitting between them. Here the CDR3 reads CASNLAGANQPQHF. DNA of the CDR3: TGTGCCAGTAATCTGGCAGGGGCAAATCAGCCCCAGCATTTT.

The J gene is TRBJ1-1, the V gene TRBV11-1; 8 nucleotides match TRBD1. The CDR3 is 18 residues long. Germline loops: CDR1 SGHAT, CDR2 FQDESV (reference sequence). V lost 1 base and J lost 1; bases outside the gene matches: 11. CDR3 in amino acids: CASSLVTGGQGANTEAFF. The CDR3 bases are TGTGCCAGCAGCTTAGTTACCGGAGGACAGGGAGCGAACACTGAAGCTTTCTTT.

The chain links TRBV2 to TRBJ1-5, with 7 bases fitting TRBD1. Trimming cost V 6 bases and J 5 bases; bases outside gene matches: 10. The CDR3 is made up of 15 amino acids. CDR1 SNHLY and CDR2 FYNNEI come from the germline V gene. CDR3 sequence reads: CASSPDTGVDQPQHF. Here the CDR3 DNA reads TGTGCCAGCAGCCCCGATACAGGGGTGGATCAGCCCCAGCATTTT.

This rearrangement joins TRBV29-1 to TRBJ1-1, with TRBD1 identical over 10 bases. The V gene's germline CDR1 is SQVTM and CDR2 ANQGSEA. CDR3 size: 14 residues. After removal of 7 bases from V and 2 bases from J, the junction contained 7 bases not matched to a gene. The CDR3 spells CSAWTGGGNTEAFF. For the CDR3, the DNA is TGCAGCGCCTGGACAGGGGGGGGCAACACTGAAGCTTTCTTT.

A word on this clone: An end of the junction does not agree with germline; a read error may underlie this. The rearrangement links TRBV7-7 to TRBJ2-5; D is possibly TRBD2 (5 bases). The CDR3 is 14 amino acids. Germline V CDR1 and CDR2: SSHAT, FNYEAQ (reference sequence). In DNA form, the CDR3 reads TGTGCTAGCAGCCCTCTTCGAACGGGGGAGACCCAGTACTTC. It translates to CASSPLRTGETQYF. The whole variable domain, remainder taken from reference TRBV7-7 and TRBJ2-5, is GAGVSQSPRYKVTKRGQDVTLRCDPISSHATLYWYQQALGQGPEFLTYFNYEAQPDKSGLPSDRFSAERPEGSISTLTIQRTEQRDSAMYRCASSPLRTGETQYFGPGTRLLVL.

The V gene is TRBV10-2, the J gene TRBJ2-3; D gene ambiguous. Trimming pared 6 bases from V and 2 bases from J, leaving 12 bases between. This CDR3 contains 14 residues. Germline lookup yields CDR1 WSHSY and CDR2 SAAADI. In DNA form, the CDR3 reads TGCGCCAGCAGAGTTGGTATCCACACAGATACGCAGTATTTT. Its protein product is CASRVGIHTDTQYF.